This T cell receptor (beta chain) was captured by sequencing in a study of OX40 agonist ivuxolimab in advanced cancers. Profiling relied on immunoSEQ multiplex PCR, and the TCRdb table lists in-frame clones only, not all of them. Here the sample spans tens of thousands of clones, roughly 85% being singletons. This clone has only a few counts. Its antigen remains unidentified. The V segment lost 5 bases and the J segment 0 bases; nucleotides outside the gene matches: 8. The germline V gene has CDR1 SGHAT and CDR2 FQNNGV. The CDR3 has 16 amino acids. Study outcomes and limitations: Dose levels from 0.1 to 3.0 mg/kg saw CD4+ and CD8+ blood T cells expand clonally by week 6.

Sequenced material: CD4+ or CD8+ T cells sorted from blood, taken in a trial of the OX40 agonist ivuxolimab. V usage is TRBV11-2 and J usage is TRBJ2-7; 9 bases match TRBD1. This clonotype was obtained from an adult with an advanced solid tumor such as melanoma, head and neck, liver or kidney cancer. CDR3 bases: TGTGCCAGCAGCCCAGCCGGGACAGGGAGCTCCTACGAGCAGTACTTC. Residues: CASSPAGTGSSYEQYF.